The T cell receptor beta chain described here comes from a study of blood T cells in healthy people across ages. Turning to the study itself: Researchers report that template switching captured about one barcoded beta molecule per two T cells. Findings and limits, study-wide: Whereas aged donors had fewer naive CD4+ cells, long-lived donors had more of them and higher diversity. The donors' CMV status was not determined, possibly confounding changes in expanded clonotypes.

Ten or more counts support this clonotype. The antigen remains unidentified. A sample-barcoded 5' primer and a J-beta primer mix were used in a second PCR of about 7 to 12 cycles. TCRdb re-analysed the 5' RACE reads in MiXCR, keeping a single row per CDR3 protein. The data show around 790,000 distinct CDR3 sequences, around 42% seen once. CDR3 length equals 15 residues. V lost 8 bases and J lost 0, with 14 bases in between. Germline CDR1 SGHAT, CDR2 FQDESV (reference sequence). Each individual donor underwent a draw of roughly 10 milliliters of peripheral blood. This clonotype was sampled from a man aged 60-69 years in good health. What was sequenced was blood. The chain is built from TRBV11-1 and TRBJ2-1; tentatively, D is TRBD2 (5 bases). The chain's CDR3 is CASSDRESSYNEQFF. CDR3 coding DNA: TGTGCCAGCTCTGACCGGGAAAGCTCCTACAATGAGCAGTTCTTC. The variable domain in full, completed from reference TRBV11-1 and TRBJ2-1, reads EAEVAQSPRYKITEKSQAVAFWCDPISGHATLYWYRQILGQGPELLVQFQDESVVDDSQLPKDRFSAERLKGVDSTLKIQPAELGDSAMYLCASSDRESSYNEQFFGPGTRLTVL.